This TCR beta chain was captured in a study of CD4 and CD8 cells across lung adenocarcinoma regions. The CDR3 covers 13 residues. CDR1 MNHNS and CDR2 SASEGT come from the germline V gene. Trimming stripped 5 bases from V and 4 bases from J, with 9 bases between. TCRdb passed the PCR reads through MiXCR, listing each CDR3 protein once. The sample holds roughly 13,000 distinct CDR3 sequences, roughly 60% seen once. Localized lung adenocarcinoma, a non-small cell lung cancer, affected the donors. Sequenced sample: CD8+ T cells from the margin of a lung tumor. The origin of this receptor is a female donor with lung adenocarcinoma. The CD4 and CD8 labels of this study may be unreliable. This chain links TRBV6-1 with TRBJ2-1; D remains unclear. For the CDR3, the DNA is TGTGCCAGCAGTCCGGATCCGTACAATGAGCAGTTCTTC. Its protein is CASSPDPYNEQFF.